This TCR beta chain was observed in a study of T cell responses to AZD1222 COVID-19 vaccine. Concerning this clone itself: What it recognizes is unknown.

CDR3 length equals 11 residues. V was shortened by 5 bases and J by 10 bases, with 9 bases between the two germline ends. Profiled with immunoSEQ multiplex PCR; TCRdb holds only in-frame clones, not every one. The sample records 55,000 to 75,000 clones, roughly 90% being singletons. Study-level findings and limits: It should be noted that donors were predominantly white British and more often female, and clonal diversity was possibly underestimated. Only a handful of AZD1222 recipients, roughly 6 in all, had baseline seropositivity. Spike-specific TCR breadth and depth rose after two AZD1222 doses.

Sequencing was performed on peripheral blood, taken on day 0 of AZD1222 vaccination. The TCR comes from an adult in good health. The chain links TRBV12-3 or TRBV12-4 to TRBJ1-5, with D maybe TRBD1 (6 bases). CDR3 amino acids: CASSRRGPQHF. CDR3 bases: TGTGCCAGCAGTCGCAGGGGACCCCAGCATTTT.